This TCR beta chain was sequenced during a study of blood T cell repertoires in COVID-19. In the study overall: Spain, Italy and the United States supplied samples that represented acute and convalescent COVID-19. From T cells, B-cell-depleted T cells, or PBMCs came the material, which was cDNA or gDNA.

Trimming cost V 5 bases and J 6 bases, with 19 bases left between them. This CDR3 spans 15 amino acids. The germline CDR1 and CDR2 sequences are MDHEN and SYDVKM. This clone appeared once. In the source study's methods: Nucleated cell counts were estimated from reference gene primer amplification. TCRdb keeps only in-frame clones here, not all; method: immunoSEQ multiplex PCR. Clone size and V and J calls were adopted from that table, with D and trimming inferred from the DNA. This table holds 280,000 or so clones, about four fifths found once. The rearrangement links TRBV28 to TRBJ1-1; the D gene is possibly TRBD1 (5 bases). The source of this sequence is a woman aged 45-59 years who had recovered from COVID-19. Sequencing used peripheral blood. The CDR3 here is CASSAPPGEPPEAFF. In DNA form, the CDR3 reads TGTGCCAGCAGTGCTCCTCCGGGGGAACCCCCTGAAGCTTTCTTT.